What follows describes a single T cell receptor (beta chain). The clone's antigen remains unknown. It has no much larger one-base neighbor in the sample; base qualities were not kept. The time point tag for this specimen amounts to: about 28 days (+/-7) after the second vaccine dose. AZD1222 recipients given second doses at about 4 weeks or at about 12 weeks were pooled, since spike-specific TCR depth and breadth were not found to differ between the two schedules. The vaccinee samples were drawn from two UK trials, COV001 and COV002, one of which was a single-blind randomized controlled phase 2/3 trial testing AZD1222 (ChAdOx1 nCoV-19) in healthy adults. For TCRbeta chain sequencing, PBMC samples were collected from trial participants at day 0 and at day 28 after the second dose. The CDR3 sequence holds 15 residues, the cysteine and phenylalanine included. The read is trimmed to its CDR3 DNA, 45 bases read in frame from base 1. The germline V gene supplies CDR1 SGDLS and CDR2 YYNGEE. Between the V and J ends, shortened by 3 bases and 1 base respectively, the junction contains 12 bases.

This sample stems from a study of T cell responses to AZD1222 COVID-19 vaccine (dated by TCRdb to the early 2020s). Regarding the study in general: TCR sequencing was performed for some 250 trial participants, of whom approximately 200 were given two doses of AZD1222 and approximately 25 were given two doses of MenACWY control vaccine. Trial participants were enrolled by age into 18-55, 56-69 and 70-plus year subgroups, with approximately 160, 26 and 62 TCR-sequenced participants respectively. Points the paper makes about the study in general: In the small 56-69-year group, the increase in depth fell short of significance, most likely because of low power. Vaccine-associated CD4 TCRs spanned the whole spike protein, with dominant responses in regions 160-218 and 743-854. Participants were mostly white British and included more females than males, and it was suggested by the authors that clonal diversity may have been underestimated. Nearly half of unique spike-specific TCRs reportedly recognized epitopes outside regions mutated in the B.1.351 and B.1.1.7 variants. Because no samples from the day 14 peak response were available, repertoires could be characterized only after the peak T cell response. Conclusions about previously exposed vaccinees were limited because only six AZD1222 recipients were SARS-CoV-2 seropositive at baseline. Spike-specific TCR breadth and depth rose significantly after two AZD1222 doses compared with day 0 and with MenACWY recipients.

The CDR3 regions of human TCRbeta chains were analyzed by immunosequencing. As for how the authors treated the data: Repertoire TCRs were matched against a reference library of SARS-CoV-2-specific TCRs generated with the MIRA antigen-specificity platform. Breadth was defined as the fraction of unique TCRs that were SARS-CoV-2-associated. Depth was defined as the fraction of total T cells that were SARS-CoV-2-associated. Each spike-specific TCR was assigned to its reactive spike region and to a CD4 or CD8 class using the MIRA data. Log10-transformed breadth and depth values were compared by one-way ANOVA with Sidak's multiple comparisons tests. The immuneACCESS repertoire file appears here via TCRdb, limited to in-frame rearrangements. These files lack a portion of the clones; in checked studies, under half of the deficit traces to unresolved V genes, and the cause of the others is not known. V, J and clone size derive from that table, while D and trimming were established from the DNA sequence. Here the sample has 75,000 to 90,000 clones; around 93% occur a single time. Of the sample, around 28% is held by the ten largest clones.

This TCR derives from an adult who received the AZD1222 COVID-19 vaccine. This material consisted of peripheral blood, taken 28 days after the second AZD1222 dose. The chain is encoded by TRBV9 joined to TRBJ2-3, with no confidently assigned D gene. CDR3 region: CASSEGAPGTDTQYF. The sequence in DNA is TGTGCCAGCAGCGAAGGAGCCCCCGGCACAGATACGCAGTATTTT.